A selection of T cell receptor beta chains follows, all from one sample in a study of patients and donors after allogeneic stem cell transplantation. Each CDR3 protein gets one entry after TCRdb re-called the RT-PCR reads with MiXCR. The sample includes about 960,000 distinct CDR3 sequences, roughly 17% of them seen just once. The sequenced material came from blood, either unsorted or a sorted T cell fraction (not recorded which). These receptors originate from a human donor who was either an allogeneic HSCT recipient or a stem cell or donor lymphocyte infusion donor (not recorded which). It is not recorded whose cells these are; they may come from a transplant donor. The CDR3 runs from the conserved cysteine through the conserved F or W. The D gene is left open where the match is weak. Not all rows give a size; the values are once, few, many and, for expanded clones, a class.

TRBJ1-2	few	TRBV4-1	TRBD1	TGCGCCAGCAGCCGGGGGATGGGACAGCTCGGGAACACCTTC	CASSRGMGQLGNTF
TRBJ2-5	once	TRBV13	.	TGTGCCAGCAGCCCCATTCCCCCGGGAGAGACCCAGTACTTC	CASSPIPPGETQYF
TRBJ1-4	few	TRBV9	.	TGTGCCAGCAGCGTAGGCGGAGGGGGTTCCGAAAAACTGTTTTTT	CASSVGGGGSEKLFF
TRBJ1-1	.	TRBV2	.	TGTGCCAGCATCCCTTCCTTTACGGGGGGAAGGACTGAAGCTTTCTTT	CASIPSFTGGRTEAFF
TRBJ2-3	.	TRBV6-2/TRBV6-3	TRBD2	TGTGCCAGCAGTTACTCACTGAGCGGGGGTGTCACAGATACGCAGTATTTT	CASSYSLSGGVTDTQYF
TRBJ1-1	.	TRBV20-1	TRBD1	TGCAGTGCTAGACCTATGACAGGGACACACACTGAAGCTTTCTTT	CSARPMTGTHTEAFF
TRBJ1-1	.	TRBV20-1	.	TGCAGTGCCTCGGCGAGAGCGGGGAACACTGAAGCTTTCTTT	CSASARAGNTEAFF
TRBJ1-5	.	TRBV7-2	.	TGTGCCAGCAGCTTAGAGGCAGGAAGGAATCAGCCCCAGCATTTT	CASSLEAGRNQPQHF
TRBJ2-5	.	TRBV29-1	TRBD2	TGCAGCGTTGTCCTAGCGGGGAGGGAGACCCAGTACTTC	CSVVLAGRETQYF
TRBJ2-5	few	TRBV12-3/TRBV12-4	.	TGTGCCAGAGGACTGGAGATACAGACCCAGTACTTC	CARGLEIQTQYF
TRBJ2-1	few	TRBV2	TRBD1	TGTGCCAGCAGTAACCGGGACAGGCAGTTCTTC	CASSNRDRQFF
TRBJ2-3	.	TRBV5-1	TRBD1	TGCGCCAGCAGCAATGGACAGGGAAGCGGCACAGATACGCAGTATTTT	CASSNGQGSGTDTQYF
TRBJ1-6	.	TRBV20-1	.	TGCAGTGCTAGAAACGAAGGTGGTGGTTCACCCCTCCACTTT	CSARNEGGGSPLHF
TRBJ2-1	few	TRBV7-8	.	TGTGCCAGCAGCTTAGGGACTCCGGAGTTCTTC	CASSLGTPEFF
TRBJ1-1	.	TRBV20-1	.	TGCAGTGCTAGAGATCAGGGGCTGAACACTGAAGCTTTCTTT	CSARDQGLNTEAFF
TRBJ1-1	few	TRBV12-3/TRBV12-4	TRBD1	TGTGCCAGCAGTCTCGACAGGGCAGGCTCAAACACTGAAGCTTTCTTT	CASSLDRAGSNTEAFF
TRBJ1-1	.	TRBV7-3	.	TGTGCCAGCAGCTTAACGGAAAGGAGGCAGGGCAACACTGAAGCTTTCTTT	CASSLTERRQGNTEAFF
TRBJ1-2	.	TRBV15	.	TGTGCCACCAGCAGAGATATATTGCCCCTTTTAGGGACATTTACGGGCTACACCTTC	CATSRDILPLLGTFTGYTF
TRBJ2-5	.	TRBV2	TRBD1	TGTGCCAGCATGGCGGACAGGGGGGAGACCCAGTACTTC	CASMADRGETQYF
TRBJ2-3	.	TRBV7-2	TRBD1	TGTGCCAGCAGCCTACCGACAGGGGGTATTTCGACAGATACGCAGTATTTT	CASSLPTGGISTDTQYF
TRBJ1-1	.	TRBV7-6	.	TGTGCCAGCAAGGGTGAATATTCCGAAGCTTTCTTT	CASKGEYSEAFF
TRBJ2-5	.	TRBV12-3/TRBV12-4	TRBD1	TGTGCCACTCTGGGGACAGGGGGCGTGGAGACCCAGTACTTC	CATLGTGGVETQYF
TRBJ2-3	.	TRBV29-1	.	TGCAGCGGACGAAGGGACACAGATACGCAGTATTTT	CSGRRDTDTQYF
TRBJ2-7	.	TRBV12-3/TRBV12-4	.	TGTGCCAGCAGTCGCCGGGGGCATTCCCACTCCTACGAGCAGTACTTC	CASSRRGHSHSYEQYF
TRBJ2-7	few	TRBV20-1	TRBD2	TGCAGTGCTGGGGCTCTAGCGGGAGTGGTTGGGGAGCAGTACTTC	CSAGALAGVVGEQYF
TRBJ1-5	many	TRBV29-1	.	TGCAGCGTTGCTTCAGGGGCCGGAGGTCAGCCCCAGCATTTT	CSVASGAGGQPQHF
TRBJ2-7	.	TRBV6-5	TRBD2	TGTGCCAGCAAGCGGGGCTCCTACGAGCAGTACTTC	CASKRGSYEQYF
TRBJ2-7	few	TRBV7-9	.	TGTGCCAGCAGCTCGGGGGCAGGTTTTTACGAGCAGTACTTC	CASSSGAGFYEQYF
TRBJ2-1	many	TRBV24-1	TRBD2	TGTGCCACCAGTGACCCTACTAGCGGGAGGGCCCTCAATGAGCAGTTCTTC	CATSDPTSGRALNEQFF
TRBJ1-4	.	TRBV20-1	.	TGCAGTGCTAGAGAGTTTGGGACAAAGAATGAAAAACTGTTTTTT	CSAREFGTKNEKLFF
TRBJ1-2	few	TRBV7-3	.	TGTGCCAGCAGCTTAACGTCCAGGCTGGGACGGAGCTACACCTTC	CASSLTSRLGRSYTF
TRBJ2-1	.	TRBV10-2	TRBD2	TGCGCCAGTACGGGGGGAGCGTACAATGAGCAGTTCTTC	CASTGGAYNEQFF
TRBJ2-7	.	TRBV4-2	TRBD2	TGTGCCAGCAGCGCACGCTCTCGGACTAGCGAGGCCCCCTACGAGCAGTACTTC	CASSARSRTSEAPYEQYF
TRBJ2-2	.	TRBV4-3	.	TGCGCCAGCAGCCCCTGGCCCGCGAACACCGGGGAGCTGTTTTTT	CASSPWPANTGELFF
TRBJ1-2	.	TRBV7-6	.	TGTGCCAGCAGCCCCAGCCAGGCTCGGGTCAACTATGGCTACACCTTC	CASSPSQARVNYGYTF
TRBJ2-7	.	TRBV6-5	.	TGTGCCAGCAGTTACGCTGGGACTCTCTACGAGCAGTACTTC	CASSYAGTLYEQYF
TRBJ2-7	few	TRBV7-9	.	TGTGCCAGCAGCAGAGGACCTCCCAAAGTCTACGAGCAGTACTTC	CASSRGPPKVYEQYF
TRBJ1-1	few	TRBV9	.	TGTGCCAGCAGCGTAGATCTTAGGACGGTGGGGGCTTTCTTT	CASSVDLRTVGAFF
TRBJ2-1	.	TRBV6-2/TRBV6-3	TRBD2	TGTGCCAGCACCGAAGTAGCGGGAGTTGACAATGAGCAGTTCTTC	CASTEVAGVDNEQFF
TRBJ2-7	.	TRBV24-1	.	TGTGCCACCAGCCTGGGAGGGGGAGATACCTACGAGCAGTACTTC	CATSLGGGDTYEQYF
TRBJ1-6	.	TRBV20-1	TRBD1	TGCAGTGCTAGGGGCCACTCCCGGGGACAGTATAATTCACCCCTCCACTTT	CSARGHSRGQYNSPLHF
TRBJ1-6	.	TRBV12-3/TRBV12-4	.	TGTGCCAGCAGTTTAGCTGGGGGGGCCCTCCACTTT	CASSLAGGALHF
TRBJ1-5	.	TRBV12-3/TRBV12-4	.	TGTGCCAGCAGTTTTCAGGGGAATAGCAATCAGCCCCAGCATTTT	CASSFQGNSNQPQHF